The sequence of this T cell receptor beta chain was determined in a study of T cell responses to AZD1222 COVID-19 vaccine. Between the trimmed V and J ends, which lost 3 bases and 2 bases, there was a span of 4 bases. There are 12 residues in the CDR3. CDR1 SNHLY and CDR2 FYNNEI come from the germline V gene. Clones were sequenced by immunoSEQ multiplex PCR, and TCRdb holds only the in-frame ones, with some missing. The profile covers 100,000 to 150,000 clones, with around 92% appearing a single time and about 1.9% taken by the ten largest. Source: peripheral blood, taken 28 days after the second AZD1222 dose. This clonotype was obtained from an adult who received the AZD1222 COVID-19 vaccine. J is TRBJ1-2 and V is TRBV2, with no clear D. The CDR3 DNA sequence: TGTGCCAGCAGTGACCAAAACTATGGCTACACCTTC. As protein: CASSDQNYGYTF.